Presented here are 31 T cell receptor beta chains from one specimen sequenced in a study of cytotoxic CD8 clonotypes in ibrutinib-treated CLL. The repertoire was sequenced with immunoSEQ multiplex PCR; TCRdb's copy has only in-frame clones and lacks some. The sample lists roughly 76,000 clones; around 80% were seen once. The sample was PBMCs, taken at disease progression, from a patient treated with ibrutinib. The source is a human donor with chronic lymphocytic leukemia.

This clone appeared once. DNA of the CDR3: TGTGCCAGCAGCTTAGAGCTGTGGGACACGCGAAACACTGAAGCTTTCTTT. This sequence encodes CASSLELWDTRNTEAFF. V and J are TRBV13 and TRBJ1-1; D might be TRBD1 (6 bases). The CDR3 covers 17 residues. The germline V gene has CDR1 PRHDT and CDR2 FYEKMQ (reference sequence). Trimming took 1 base from V and 2 from J, leaving 17 bases between them.

This clone occurred once. J is TRBJ2-5 and V is TRBV19; D gene ambiguous. Germline V gene lookup returns CDR1 LNHDA and CDR2 SQIVND (reference sequence). This CDR3 is built from 13 residues. V gave up 1 base and J gave up 0 bases, with 3 bases separating them. The CDR3 nucleotides are TGTGCCAGTAGTATAGCTTACCAAGAGACCCAGTACTTC. This gives the protein CASSIAYQETQYF.

The V gene is TRBV7-9, the J gene TRBJ2-3; 12 bases map to TRBD2. CDR3 size: 16 residues. Germline CDR1 is SEHNR and CDR2 is FQNEAQ (reference sequence). Trimming took 5 bases from V and 4 from J; bases not matched to a gene: 7. CDR3 loop: CASSLRLAGVADTQYF. The DNA of the CDR3 is TGTGCCAGCAGCCTACGACTAGCGGGAGTGGCAGATACGCAGTATTTT. Variable domain in full (rest from reference TRBV7-9 and TRBJ2-3): DTGVSQNPRHKITKRGQNVTFRCDPISEHNRLYWYRQTLGQGPEFLTYFQNEAQLEKSRLLSDRFSAERPKGSFSTLEIQRTEQGDSAMYLCASSLRLAGVADTQYFGPGTRLTVL.

A single count supports this clone. This rearrangement joins TRBV5-1 to TRBJ2-7, with TRBD1 matching 8 bases. J gave up 3 bases and V 5 bases, and 7 bases lay outside the gene matches. Germline V CDR1 and CDR2: SGHRS, YFSETQ. The CDR3 sequence is 14 residues long. CDR3 sequence reads: CASRPATGVYEQYF. The CDR3 region has the DNA TGCGCCAGCAGACCTGCGACAGGGGTCTACGAGCAGTACTTC.

This rearrangement joins TRBV18 to TRBJ2-3; 7 bases are shared with TRBD1. The germline V gene encodes CDR1 KGHSH and CDR2 LQKENI. Trimming cost V 3 bases and J 0 bases; bases outside gene matches: 3. The CDR3 runs to 15 residues. The CDR3 is CASSPRDSSTDTQYF. In DNA form, the CDR3 reads TGTGCCAGCTCACCCCGGGACAGCAGCACAGATACGCAGTATTTT.

This chain links TRBV6-5 with TRBJ2-7, with TRBD2 as a possible D gene (6 bases). Germline V CDR1 and CDR2: MNHEY, SVGAGI. The V and J ends lost 7 bases and 1 base respectively, with 11 bases between them. This CDR3 comprises 13 residues. CDR3 sequence (DNA): TGTGCCAGCACCTGGCGGGGATCCTACGAGCAGTACTTC. It codes for CASTWRGSYEQYF.

The rearrangement uses TRBV28 and TRBJ2-7; the match to TRBD2 covers 9 bases. The CDR3 consists of 12 residues. Per the germline V gene, CDR1 is MDHEN and CDR2 is SYDVKM. Trimming removed 9 bases from V and 7 bases from J; junction bases left unmatched: 7. In nucleotides, the CDR3 is TGTGCCAGTTATCTAGCGGGACAGGAGCAGTACTTC. Protein sequence: CASYLAGQEQYF.

V usage is TRBV30 and J usage is TRBJ1-1; maybe TRBD1 (5 bases). V was shortened by 6 bases and J by 5 bases, with 16 bases between the two germline ends. Germline V gene sequence: CDR1 GTSNPN, CDR2 SVGIG (reference sequence). The CDR3 has 13 residues. The DNA for the CDR3 is TGTGCCTGCCTTGGCGGGGCGAGGACTGAAGCTTTCTTT. This codes for CACLGGARTEAFF.

The J gene is TRBJ1-6, the V gene TRBV2; 12 bases are shared with TRBD1. Germline CDR1 reads SNHLY; CDR2 reads FYNNEI. After removal of 9 bases from V and 9 bases from J, the junction contained 6 bases not matched to a gene. This CDR3 region has 14 residues. The CDR3 spells CARGTGGASSPLHF. In nucleotides, the CDR3 is TGTGCCAGGGGGACAGGGGGCGCGAGTTCACCCCTCCACTTT.

The chain recombines TRBV15 with TRBJ2-7; 12 bases map to TRBD1. With 2 bases clipped from V and 6 bases from J, the junction kept 2 bases outside the gene matches. CDR1 and CDR2 (germline): LNHNV, YYDKDF (reference sequence). The CDR3 extends over 14 amino acids. The CDR3 DNA sequence: TGTGCCACCAGCAGACCGGGACAGGGGGCCGAGCAGTACTTC. It specifies CATSRPGQGAEQYF.

Only a few counts were recorded for this clone. The V and J genes are TRBV4-2 and TRBJ1-2, with D perhaps TRBD1 (6 bases). The CDR3 runs 15 residues. The V end was cut by 1 base, the J end by 6 bases, with 15 bases between. In germline, CDR1 is LGHNA, CDR2 YNFKEQ. CDR3 in DNA: TGTGCCAGCAGCCAAGTGGACAGTGGGGGCCATGGCTACACCTTC. Protein: CASSQVDSGGHGYTF.

The V and J genes are TRBV7-6 and TRBJ2-1; TRBD2 agrees at 8 bases. V shed 8 bases, J shed 4 bases, and the junction held 1 base outside the gene matches. The CDR3 has 12 amino acids. Germline V CDR1 and CDR2: SGHVS, FNYEAQ. CDR3 sequence (DNA): TGTGCCAGCGGGACTAGATACAATGAGCAGTTCTTC. Protein: CASGTRYNEQFF.

The chain combines TRBV19 with TRBJ1-1, with 7 bases lining up with TRBD1. CDR1 and CDR2 from the germline V gene are LNHDA and SQIVND (reference sequence). There are 15 residues in the CDR3. The J segment lost 2 bases and the V segment lost 10 bases, leaving 13 bases of the junction unmatched. CDR3 region: CATHLGQEANTEAFF. The CDR3 region has the DNA TGTGCCACCCATCTTGGACAGGAGGCTAACACTGAAGCTTTCTTT. The complete variable domain, with remaining parts taken from reference TRBV19 and TRBJ1-1, reads DGGITQSPKYLFRKEGQNVTLSCEQNLNHDAMYWYRQDPGQGLRLIYYSQIVNDFQKGDIAEGYSVSREKKESFPLTVTSAQKNPTAFYLCATHLGQEANTEAFFGQGTRLTVV.

The gene calls are TRBV7-3 and TRBJ2-2; 9 nucleotides match TRBD2. J was trimmed by 6 bases and V by 10 bases; bases with no gene match: 12. The CDR3 spans 15 residues. CDR1 is SGHTA and CDR2 is FQGTGA in the germline V gene. The DNA of the CDR3 is TGTGCCACCTCATCTGCGGGAGGGCCCTCCGGGGAGCTGTTTTTT. Translating it yields CATSSAGGPSGELFF.

The chain couples TRBV5-1 to TRBJ2-7; no clear D. The length of the CDR3 is 12 residues. The V end was cut by 2 bases, the J end by 7 bases, with 10 bases between. Germline V gives CDR1 SGHRS, CDR2 YFSETQ. The CDR3 here is CASSLRAPEQYF. The CDR3 DNA reads as TGCGCCAGCAGCTTAAGAGCACCAGAGCAGTACTTC.

The V and J genes are TRBV5-1 and TRBJ1-4; TRBD1 matches 8 bases. Germline loops: CDR1 SGHRS, CDR2 YFSETQ. This CDR3 spans 18 amino acids. V shed 4 bases and J 0 bases; nucleotides not matched to a gene: 11. This CDR3 reads CASSLTRQGTATNEKLFF. The CDR3 bases are TGCGCCAGCAGCCTGACAAGACAGGGGACTGCAACTAATGAAAAACTGTTTTTT.

The V gene is TRBV4-1, the J gene TRBJ2-3; D remains unclear. The CDR3 has 13 amino acids. The germline V gene encodes CDR1 MGHRA and CDR2 YSYEKL. Trimming shortened V by 2 bases and J by 7 bases, and 10 bases separated the two germline ends. CDR3 sequence (DNA): TGCGCCAGCAGCCAACTGGTAGGTCATACGCAGTATTTT. Its protein product is CASSQLVGHTQYF.

The chain links TRBV5-1 to TRBJ1-1; D gene ambiguous. CDR1 and CDR2 from the germline V gene are SGHRS and YFSETQ. The CDR3 totals 14 residues. V shed 0 bases and J shed 4 bases, with 10 bases lying between them. The CDR3 DNA reads as TGCGCCAGCAGCTTGGGAGTGGCGGGCACTGAAGCTTTCTTT. Its translation: CASSLGVAGTEAFF.

This clone was found a few times. V is TRBV25-1 and J is TRBJ1-2; D gene uncertain. Trimming cost V 1 base and J 7 bases, with 13 bases left between them. CDR3 size: 14 residues. The germline V gene has CDR1 MGHDK and CDR2 SYGVNS. In nucleotides, the CDR3 is TGTGCCAGCAGTGAATTTAACGACCGGGTTGGCTACACCTTC. The encoded protein is CASSEFNDRVGYTF.

This CDR3 reads CASSLTRSYEQYF. The CDR3 DNA sequence: TGTGCCAGCAGCTTAACTAGGAGCTACGAGCAGTACTTC. V is TRBV7-6 and J is TRBJ2-7, with D possibly TRBD2 on 5 matching bases. Trimming pared 2 bases from V and 3 bases from J, leaving 8 bases between. The CDR3 is made up of 13 amino acids. Germline V gene sequence: CDR1 SGHVS, CDR2 FNYEAQ.

This rearrangement joins TRBV6-5 to TRBJ1-5, with 7 bases that match TRBD1. Per germline, CDR1 MNHEY and CDR2 SVGAGI. Unmatched junction bases numbered 3, after V lost 6 bases and J lost 1 base. This CDR3 spans 14 amino acids. Written as DNA, the CDR3 is TGTGCCAGCAGGCCAGGGGGGAGCAATCAGCCCCAGCATTTT. As protein: CASRPGGSNQPQHF.

V gene TRBV9 combines with J gene TRBJ1-4; D is ambiguous. In germline, CDR1 is SGDLS, CDR2 YYNGEE. The CDR3 sequence is 14 residues long. Between the trimmed V and J ends, which lost 4 bases and 6 bases, there was a span of 13 bases. This chain's CDR3 is CASSQAHRDEKLFF. CDR3 sequence (DNA): TGTGCCAGCAGCCAGGCCCATAGGGATGAAAAACTGTTTTTT.

V usage is TRBV4-1 and J usage is TRBJ2-7, with a possible D match to TRBD2 (6 bases). CDR1 and CDR2 from the germline V gene are MGHRA and YSYEKL. Between the trimmed V and J ends, which lost 4 bases and 2 bases, there was a span of 9 bases. The CDR3 totals 13 residues. CDR3 protein: CASSRGITYEQYF. The CDR3 DNA sequence: TGCGCCAGCAGCCGCGGGATTACCTACGAGCAGTACTTC.

The V call is TRBV28, the J call TRBJ1-5; TRBD1 matches at 8 bases. The CDR3 sequence is 15 residues long. J was trimmed by 6 bases and V by 2 bases; bases with no gene match: 6. Per the germline V gene, CDR1 is MDHEN and CDR2 is SYDVKM. The CDR3, as DNA: TGTGCCAGCAGTTTAGGTGCAGGGGGCCTTCAGCCCCAGCATTTT. Translation gives CASSLGAGGLQPQHF.

J is TRBJ2-7 and V is TRBV9, with 10 bases identical to TRBD2. Germline lookup yields CDR1 SGDLS and CDR2 YYNGEE. This CDR3 has 15 amino acids. V lost 0 bases and J lost 5; bases outside the gene matches: 5. The CDR3 DNA is TGTGCCAGCAGCGTAGGGTCTAGCGGGAGCCACGAGCAGTACTTC. Protein: CASSVGSSGSHEQYF.

The V and J genes are TRBV19 and TRBJ2-7, with 7 bases that match TRBD2. Germline CDR1 LNHDA, CDR2 SQIVND (reference sequence). The CDR3 covers 16 residues. Losses at the gene ends were 5 bases for V and 6 bases for J; bases not matched to a gene: 16. The chain's CDR3 is CASSPWVGGNLGEQYF. Written as DNA, the CDR3 is TGTGCCAGTAGTCCCTGGGTCGGGGGGAACCTGGGCGAGCAGTACTTC.

The chain links TRBV15 to TRBJ1-1; 7 bases are shared with TRBD1. The J segment lost 1 base and the V segment lost 0 bases, leaving 5 bases of the junction unmatched. Germline lookup yields CDR1 LNHNV and CDR2 YYDKDF (reference sequence). CDR3 length: 16 amino acids. This chain's CDR3 is CATSRDRGTANTEAFF. CDR3 DNA: TGTGCCACCAGCAGAGATCGAGGGACAGCGAACACTGAAGCTTTCTTT.

This chain's CDR3 is CASIRLNTEAFF. The CDR3 coding sequence is TGTGCCAGCATTAGATTGAACACTGAAGCTTTCTTT. This chain joins TRBV28 and TRBJ1-1, with no clear D. CDR3 size: 12 residues. The V gene's germline CDR1 is MDHEN and CDR2 SYDVKM. The germline V and J ends were trimmed by 7 bases and 0 bases, with 6 bases remaining between them.

This clone was seen once. V usage is TRBV4-1 and J usage is TRBJ2-7; no definite D call. Per germline, CDR1 MGHRA and CDR2 YSYEKL. The CDR3 extends over 12 amino acids. V lost 3 bases and J lost 3, with 6 bases in between. The CDR3 region has the DNA TGCGCCAGCAGCCATCCACTCTACGAGCAGTACTTC. Translating gives CASSHPLYEQYF.

This clone showed up just once. CDR3 nucleotide sequence: TGTGCCAGCAGTTCTACAGGGACTGAAGCTTTCTTT. Residues: CASSSTGTEAFF. The rearrangement links TRBV6-5 to TRBJ1-1, with TRBD1 as a possible D gene (6 bases). V was shortened by 4 bases and J by 5 bases, with 8 bases between the two germline ends. In germline, CDR1 is MNHEY, CDR2 SVGAGI. This CDR3 region has 12 residues.

The genes are TRBV11-2 and TRBJ2-7; 14 bases fit TRBD2. The CDR3 runs to 14 residues. J lost 7 bases, V lost 5 bases, and 4 bases had no gene match. CDR1 is SGHAT and CDR2 is FQNNGV in the germline V gene. CDR3 sequence reads: CASSRTSGGKEQYF. Here the CDR3 DNA reads TGTGCCAGCAGCCGGACTAGCGGGGGGAAGGAGCAGTACTTC.